This T cell receptor beta chain was identified in a study of shared clonotypes between healthy human individuals. The CDR3 contains 14 residues. V gave up 6 bases and J gave up 6 bases; unmatched junction bases: 8. Germline V lookup: CDR1 MNHNY, CDR2 SVGAGI (reference sequence). The protocol was immunoSEQ multiplex PCR, while the TCRdb copy is restricted to in-frame clones and leaves out a portion. The data contain more than 550,000 clones, roughly 94% of them seen just once; the ten biggest clones take up 20% to 25%. Naive CD8 cells comprised CD45RO-negative, CCR7-positively selected cells, excluding terminally differentiated effector memory CD45RA+ cells.

This receptor was identified in a man aged 25 to 40 in good health. The sample was naive CD8+ T cells sorted from blood. This chain uses TRBV6-6 with TRBJ2-1; 7 positions agree with TRBD2. The CDR3 protein is CASRGGLGGNEQFF. Written as DNA, the CDR3 is TGTGCCAGCAGGGGAGGGTTGGGGGGCAATGAGCAGTTCTTC.